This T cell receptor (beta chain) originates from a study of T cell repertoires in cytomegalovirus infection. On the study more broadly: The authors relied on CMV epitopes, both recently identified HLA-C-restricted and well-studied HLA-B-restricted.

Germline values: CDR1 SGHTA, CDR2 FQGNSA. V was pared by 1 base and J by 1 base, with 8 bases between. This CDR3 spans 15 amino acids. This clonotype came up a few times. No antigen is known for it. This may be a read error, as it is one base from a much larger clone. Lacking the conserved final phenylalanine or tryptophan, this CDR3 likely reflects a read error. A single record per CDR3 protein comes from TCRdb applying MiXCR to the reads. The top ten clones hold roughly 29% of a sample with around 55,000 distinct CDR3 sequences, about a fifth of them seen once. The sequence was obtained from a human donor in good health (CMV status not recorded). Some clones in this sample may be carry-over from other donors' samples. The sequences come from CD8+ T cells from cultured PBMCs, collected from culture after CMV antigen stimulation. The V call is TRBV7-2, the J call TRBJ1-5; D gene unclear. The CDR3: CASSLDLNSNQPQHL. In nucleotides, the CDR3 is TGTGCCAGCAGCTTAGATCTGAACAGCAATCAGCCCCAGCATCTT.